The entry that follows covers one T cell receptor beta chain sequence. The CDR3 has 18 amino acids. The V and J ends lost 0 bases and 1 base respectively, with 13 bases between them. Germline V gene data show CDR1 as LNHDA and CDR2 as SQIVND (reference sequence). The repertoire was sequenced with immunoSEQ multiplex PCR; TCRdb's copy has only in-frame clones and lacks some. The sample shows about 350,000 clones, more than 70% of them seen only once. These data originate in a study of blood T cell repertoires in COVID-19. At the level of the study: PBMCs, B-cell-depleted T cells, or T cells provided the cDNA or gDNA that made up the material.

The chain carries TRBV19 and TRBJ1-6; D ambiguous. The TCR sequence derives from a woman in her 70s with COVID-19, enrolled during active disease. The sample was peripheral blood. In DNA form, the CDR3 reads TGTGCCAGTAGTATAGATCTATACGGCGGTTCCTATAATTCACCCCTCCACTTT. Protein product: CASSIDLYGGSYNSPLHF. Full variable domain (outside the CDR3, taken from reference TRBV19 and TRBJ1-6): DGGITQSPKYLFRKEGQNVTLSCEQNLNHDAMYWYRQDPGQGLRLIYYSQIVNDFQKGDIAEGYSVSREKKESFPLTVTSAQKNPTAFYLCASSIDLYGGSYNSPLHFGNGTRLTVT.